The source of this T cell receptor (beta chain) is a study of early T cells in non-severe SARS-CoV-2 infection. Overall study context: Bulk RNA isolated from unsorted whole blood underwent sequencing; chains were not paired. Whole-study results and caveats: VDJdb matches were skewed toward anti-spike CD8 T cell responses.

TCRdb processed the 5' RACE reads anew with MiXCR; each CDR3 protein has one entry. The sample includes 50,000 to 60,000 distinct CDR3 sequences, roughly 10% seen only once; the top ten take just over 4.5%. This clonotype was seen many times. The antigen is unknown. V shed 4 bases and J shed 9 bases, with 4 bases lying between them. The length of the CDR3 is 11 residues. Germline values: CDR1 MDHEN, CDR2 SYDVKM. Input material: whole blood. The rearrangement joins TRBV28 to TRBJ1-6, with D unclear. This receptor was obtained from an adult who was a healthcare worker with PCR-confirmed SARS-CoV-2 infection or an uninfected control (not recorded which). The CDR3 DNA reads as TGTGCCAGCAGTTCTGCTTCACCCCTCCACTTT. Amino acids: CASSSASPLHF.